This T cell receptor beta chain was profiled in a study of T-cell reconstitution after alpha-beta-depleted transplantation in children. This clonotype was recorded many times. The authors prepared the TCRbeta library with unique molecular identifiers. Via MiXCR, TCRdb re-called the PCR reads, giving one row per CDR3 protein. The sample holds about 230,000 distinct CDR3 sequences, around 9.9% seen once. Germline-derived CDR1 and CDR2 are SGHRS and YFSETQ. This CDR3 contains 18 residues. Losses at the gene ends were 4 bases for V and 1 base for J; bases not matched to a gene: 13. The receptor was derived from a child under two years old with acute myeloid leukemia, due to receive a stem cell transplant. Sequences were derived from PBMCs, sampled before TCRalphabeta/CD19-depleted stem cell transplant. V usage is TRBV5-1 and J usage is TRBJ2-4, with 8 bases identical to TRBD1. CDR3 nucleotide sequence: TGCGCCAGCAGCGCCGGGACAGGTGGACCTCTGGCCAAAAACATTCAGTACTTC. It translates to CASSAGTGGPLAKNIQYF.